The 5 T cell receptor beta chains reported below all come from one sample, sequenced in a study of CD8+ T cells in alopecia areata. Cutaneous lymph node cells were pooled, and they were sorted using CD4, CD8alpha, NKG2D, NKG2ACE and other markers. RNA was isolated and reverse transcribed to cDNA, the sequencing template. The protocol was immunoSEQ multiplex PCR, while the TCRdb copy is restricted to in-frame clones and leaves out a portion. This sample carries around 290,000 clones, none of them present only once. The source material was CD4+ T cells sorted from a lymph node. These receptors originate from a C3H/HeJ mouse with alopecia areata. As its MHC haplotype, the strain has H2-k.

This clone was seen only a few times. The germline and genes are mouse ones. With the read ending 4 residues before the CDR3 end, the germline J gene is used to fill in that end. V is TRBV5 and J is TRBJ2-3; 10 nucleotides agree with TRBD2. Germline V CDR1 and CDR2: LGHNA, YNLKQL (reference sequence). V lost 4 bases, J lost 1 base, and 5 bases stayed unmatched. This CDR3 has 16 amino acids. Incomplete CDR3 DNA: TGTGCCAGCAGCCGCGCCGGGACTGGGGGTGCAGAA. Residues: CASSRAGTGGAE. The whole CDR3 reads CASSRAGTGGAETLYF.

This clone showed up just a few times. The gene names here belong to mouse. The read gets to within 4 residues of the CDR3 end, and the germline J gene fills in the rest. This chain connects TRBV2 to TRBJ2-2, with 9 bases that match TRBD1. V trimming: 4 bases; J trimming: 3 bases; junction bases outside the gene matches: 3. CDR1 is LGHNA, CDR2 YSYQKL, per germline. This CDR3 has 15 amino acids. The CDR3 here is CASSRDREDTGQLYF. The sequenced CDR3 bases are TGTGCCAGCAGCCGGGACAGGGAGGACACCGGG. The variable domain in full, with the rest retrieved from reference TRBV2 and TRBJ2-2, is DPKIIQKPKYLVAVTGSEKILICEQYLGHNAMYWYRQSAKKPLEFMFSYSYQKLMDNQTASSRFQPQSSKKNHLDLQITALKPDDSATYFCASSRDREDTGQLYFGEGSKLTVL.

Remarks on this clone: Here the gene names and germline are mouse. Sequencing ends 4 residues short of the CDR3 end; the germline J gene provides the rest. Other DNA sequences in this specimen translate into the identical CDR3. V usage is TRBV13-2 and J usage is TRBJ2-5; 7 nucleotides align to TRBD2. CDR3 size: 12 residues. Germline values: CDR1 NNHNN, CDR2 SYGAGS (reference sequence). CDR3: CASGLGEDTQYF. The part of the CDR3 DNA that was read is TGTGCCAGCGGTCTGGGGGAGGAC.

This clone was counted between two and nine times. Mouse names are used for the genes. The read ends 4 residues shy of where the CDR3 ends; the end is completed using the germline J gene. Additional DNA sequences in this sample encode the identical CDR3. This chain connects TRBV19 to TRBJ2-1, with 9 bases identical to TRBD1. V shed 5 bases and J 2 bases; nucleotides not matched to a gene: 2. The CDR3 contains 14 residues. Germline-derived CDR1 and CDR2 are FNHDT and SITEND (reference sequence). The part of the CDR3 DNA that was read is TGTGCCAGCAGGGACAGGGGATACTATGCT. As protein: CASRDRGYYA. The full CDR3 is CASRDRGYYAEQFF.

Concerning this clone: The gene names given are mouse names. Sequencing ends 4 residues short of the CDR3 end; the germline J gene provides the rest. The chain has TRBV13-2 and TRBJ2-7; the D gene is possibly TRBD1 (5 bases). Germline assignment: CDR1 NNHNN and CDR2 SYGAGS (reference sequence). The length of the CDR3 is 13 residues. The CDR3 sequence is CASGDKGFYEQYF. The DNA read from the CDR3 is TGTGCCAGCGGTGACAAGGGGTTTTAT.